Sequencing of this T cell receptor (beta chain) was carried out in a study of regulatory T cells in long-lasting Graves disease (dated by TCRdb to about 2021). Regarding the study in general: Newly diagnosed Graves' disease patients had taken antithyroid drugs for less than 3 months. Persistent Graves' disease patients were compared with newly diagnosed Graves' disease patients by peripheral blood TCR sequencing and RNA sequencing. The study took place in China and was registered as a clinical trial. A total of roughly 35 samples underwent TCR sequencing, from around 13 patients with persistent Graves' disease and some 20 patients with newly diagnosed Graves' disease. Broader findings and caveats from the paper: Only peripheral blood was studied, because thyroid tissue, the primary lesion, was inaccessible. Only the TCR beta chain was sequenced and analyzed. Lower TCR Shannon entropy and fewer highly expanded clones were observed in persistent Graves' disease patients than in newly diagnosed patients, which suggested clonal expansion. TRBV28, TRBJ1-2 and TRBJ2-5 were preferentially used in persistent disease, while TRBV20-1 and TRBJ2-1 were favored in newly diagnosed disease. The small sample size was acknowledged by the authors as a limitation that may reduce accuracy. A larger number of public clonotypes was shared among persistent patients (2,741) than among newly diagnosed patients (around 970).

The method was multiplex PCR. TCRdb names Illumina HiSeq 4000 as the instrument used. TCR beta libraries were built with iRepertoire HTBI primers and Arm-PCR amplification of CDR3 regions. Before sequencing, the PCR products went through gel purification. In the original analysis: Across samples, approximately 68 TRBV and 13 to 15 TRBJ segments were identified and used for gene usage analysis of CDR3 amino acid clonotypes. COPE and FqMerger were used to merge filtered high-quality paired reads into contigs. BLAST was used to align contigs to IMGT TRBV, TRBD and TRBJ reference genes, with CDR3 defined following IMGT. Highly expanded clones were defined as clonotypes with a frequency above 0.1%. Shannon entropy was used to measure repertoire diversity, and the Gini coefficient was used to measure V-J evenness. Clonotypes shared by more than one individual were considered public. TCRdb applied fastp at Q25 and MiXCR to the public reads, then kept only in-frame beta chains. Entries that share a CDR3 protein sequence are merged under the most common genes and DNA. None of the V and J calls come from the authors' own analysis; TCRdb made them. In this sample the table shows roughly 610,000 distinct CDR3 sequences, more than 15% of which occur a single time. Together, the top ten hold around 12% of the sample.

The CDR3 covers 14 residues, taking in both the cysteine and the phenylalanine. The CDR3 DNA has 42 bases and is translated from base 1. Trimming removed 6 bases from V and 3 bases from J, leaving 12 bases between the germline ends. CDR1 and CDR2 (MNHNS, SASEGT) derive from the germline V gene. Read against the paper, the sample's time point label means: newly diagnosed GD, antithyroid drugs for less than 3 months. For both TCR sequencing and RNA sequencing, RNA was extracted from PBMCs using TRIzol. The diagnosis of Graves' disease followed American Thyroid Association guidelines. The patients came from an endocrinology department in Xi'an, China. Each patient gave around 9 milliliters of peripheral blood, collected in an EDTA anticoagulant tube. PBMCs were isolated by Ficoll Paque Plus density gradient separation without further T cell sorting. An Agilent 2100 Bioanalyzer and agarose gel were used to assess RNA quality, and a NanoDrop 2000 was used to measure RNA concentration.

This clonotype was seen a handful of times. Its antigen is still unknown. No much larger clone exists at a distance of one base, and base qualities are not known. The sample was also reused in another study, on T cells in Graves' hyperthyroidism and ophthalmopathy. Per the second study: Stable Graves' hyperthyroidism was defined as the absence of progression to ophthalmopathy over 18 months of follow-up. Hyperthyroidism patients were newly diagnosed, had a disease duration of under 2 months, and were aged 18 to 65 years. Exclusion was applied to patients with uncontrolled infections, other autoimmune diseases, pregnancy or lactation. Diagnoses were based on clinical symptoms, serum thyroxine and TRAb, thyroid ultrasound and orbital computed tomography. For the first round of RT-PCR on the TCR CDR3, the HTBI primer set was used together with the Qiagen OneStep RT-PCR kit. Most expanded thyroid clonotypes (frequency above 0.001) were also found in blood, which suggests that blood repertoires may mirror thyroid immune responses. Ophthalmopathy was separated from stable hyperthyroidism by a 13 V-J signature model, with 85% to 90% sensitivity and about 81% specificity obtained in cross-validation and 80%/75% obtained in testing. In validation, the model predicted progression to ophthalmopathy with approximately 71% sensitivity and 72.22% specificity, a median of around 6.6 months before onset. To identify TCR V-J signatures that set the groups apart, the researchers used a discovery cohort of about a hundred patients, made up of approximately 43 with Graves' ophthalmopathy and some 60 with stable Graves' hyperthyroidism. Whether ophthalmopathy could be predicted prospectively was tested in an independent validation cohort made up of 18 to 20 hyperthyroidism patients plus 17 patients who later progressed to ophthalmopathy. The 100 or so discovery patients were randomly split 7:3 into training and test sets. In addition, the study compared T-cell repertoires in thyroid tissue and in blood from roughly six Graves' hyperthyroidism patients. After blood sampling, hyperthyroidism patients were treated with methimazole at a starting dose of 30 mg daily, and ophthalmopathy patients were treated with high-dose intravenous methylprednisolone. Libraries were constructed in a second round of multiplex PCR, after which size selection and purification were performed. Paired-end sequencing of the libraries was performed with 100 bp reads on an Illumina HiSeq2000. SOAPnuke was used to process the raw data, with reads discarded if the reads contained adapters or uncalled bases, had a mean Phred below 15, or lacked an exact constant-primer or identifier match. COPE v1.2.5 was used to merge high-quality paired reads, and clonotypes were defined as unique nucleotide sequences. Clonotypes were aligned to IMGT TRBV, TRBD and TRBJ reference segments using MiTCR v1.1. Analysis was restricted to V-J combinations with a frequency above 0.0001, which covered roughly 99% of repertoires. A TCS score was defined as the ratio of F50 (clonal expansion) to E x V (chaos), with BLOSUM62-based TCRdist applied between CDR3 peptides within each V-J. Welch's t-statistics and random forest reduced just over 500 V-J features to roughly 13, which were used in a naive Bayes classifier (R e1071). Sample size was not statistically predetermined, and investigators were not blinded to group allocation. The paper describes TCR Vbeta CDR3 sequencing of 135 peripheral blood samples, made up of roughly 40 ophthalmopathy patients, around 73 hyperthyroidism patients and 17 progressor patients.

This chain is built from TRBV6-1 and TRBJ2-1; the D gene lacks a confident call. This receptor was obtained from a man younger than 30 with Graves disease. Donor details come from another sample of the same person, matched by shared clones. The sequencing used peripheral blood mononuclear cells (PBMCs), collected at new diagnosis, from a patient treated with antithyroid drugs. The base sequence is TGTGCCAGCAGGAGATCTAGTTACTACAATGAGCAGTTCTTC. The encoded protein is CASRRSSYYNEQFF.